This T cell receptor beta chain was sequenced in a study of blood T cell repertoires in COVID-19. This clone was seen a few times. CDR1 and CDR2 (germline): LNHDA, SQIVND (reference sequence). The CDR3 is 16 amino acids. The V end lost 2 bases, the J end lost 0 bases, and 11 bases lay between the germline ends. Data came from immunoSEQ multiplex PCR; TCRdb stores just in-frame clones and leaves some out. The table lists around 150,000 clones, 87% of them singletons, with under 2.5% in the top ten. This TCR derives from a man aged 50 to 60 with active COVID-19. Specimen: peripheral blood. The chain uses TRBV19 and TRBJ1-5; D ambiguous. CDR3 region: CASSIRDTTSNQPQHF. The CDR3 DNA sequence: TGTGCCAGTAGTATAAGAGACACCACTAGCAATCAGCCCCAGCATTTT.